This TCR beta chain was obtained from a study of human T cells and chemical hapten exposure. The CDR3 contains 14 residues. The junction had 14 bases not matched to a gene; V was cut back by 5 bases and J by 11 bases. In germline, CDR1 is MNHEY, CDR2 SMNVEV (reference sequence). Stated time point: healthy volunteer bleed at 2 weeks. Unfractionated whole blood was the source of the extracted total RNA. This clonotype occurred many times. Within the library, unique molecular identifiers were attached to each individual cDNA molecule. TCRdb independently ran MiXCR on the RACE reads; one entry per CDR3 protein. Of 130,000 or so distinct CDR3 sequences listed, roughly 9% are singletons.

The receptor was derived from a male donor in good health. Some clones in this sample may be carry-over from other donors' samples. Source material: whole blood. This rearrangement joins TRBV27 to TRBJ1-1; 7 positions agree with TRBD1. The CDR3 reads CASSGGGQSRDAFF. CDR3 DNA: TGTGCCAGCAGTGGAGGGGGACAGTCGAGGGACGCTTTCTTT.